This is a list of T cell receptor beta chains from one sample in a study of OX40 agonist ivuxolimab in advanced cancers. Some clones are missing from TCRdb's copy, which holds only in-frame ones; the method was immunoSEQ multiplex PCR. The sample holds some 32,000 clones; roughly 89% are singletons and the top ten take 15% to 25%. This material consisted of CD4+ or CD8+ T cells sorted from blood, taken in a trial of the OX40 agonist ivuxolimab. These receptors were obtained from an adult with an advanced solid tumor such as melanoma, head and neck, liver or kidney cancer. Each CDR3 is given with its conserved first and last residue. The order of the fields is J gene, clone size, V gene, D gene, CDR3 DNA, CDR3 protein. D genes are given only for firm matches. Clone size is given for some rows only: seen once, a few or many times, or a class if the clone is expanded.

J gene: TRBJ2-1; clone size: -; V gene: TRBV15; D gene: -; CDR3 DNA: TGTGCCACCAGCGTAAACCCGGAGGGCTCCTACAATGAGCAGTTCTTC; CDR3 protein: CATSVNPEGSYNEQFF
J gene: TRBJ2-7; clone size: few; V gene: TRBV19; D gene: -; CDR3 DNA: TGTGCCAGTAGTCTAGGACTAAACGATAGGTACGAGCAGTACTTC; CDR3 protein: CASSLGLNDRYEQYF
J gene: TRBJ2-1; clone size: once; V gene: TRBV7-9; D gene: -; CDR3 DNA: TGTGCCAGCAGCTTCTCGCCCAATGAGCAGTTCTTC; CDR3 protein: CASSFSPNEQFF
J gene: TRBJ2-7; clone size: -; V gene: TRBV5-1; D gene: TRBD2; CDR3 DNA: TGCGCCAGCAGCTCGGGACTAGCGGACGAGCAGTACTTC; CDR3 protein: CASSSGLADEQYF
J gene: TRBJ1-4; clone size: -; V gene: TRBV9; D gene: -; CDR3 DNA: TGTGCCAGCAGCGTAGATACGGGGGCGGGCGAAAAACTGTTTTTT; CDR3 protein: CASSVDTGAGEKLFF
J gene: TRBJ1-4; clone size: -; V gene: TRBV5-6; D gene: TRBD1; CDR3 DNA: TGTGCCAGCAGCGGGACCGGGACAGGGGTTAATGAAAAACTGTTTTTT; CDR3 protein: CASSGTGTGVNEKLFF
J gene: TRBJ1-5; clone size: medium-sized; V gene: TRBV19; D gene: -; CDR3 DNA: TGTGCCAGTAGTATCCCCGGGCCCGGGCAGCCCCAGCATTTT; CDR3 protein: CASSIPGPGQPQHF
J gene: TRBJ2-3; clone size: once; V gene: TRBV6-5; D gene: -; CDR3 DNA: TGTGCCAGCAGTTACGGTGGGCAACTCGGTACGCAGTATTTT; CDR3 protein: CASSYGGQLGTQYF
J gene: TRBJ2-7; clone size: -; V gene: TRBV9; D gene: TRBD2; CDR3 DNA: TGTGCCAGCAGCGGGGGACTAGCGGGAACTAAATCCTACGAGCAGTACTTC; CDR3 protein: CASSGGLAGTKSYEQYF
J gene: TRBJ2-3; clone size: -; V gene: TRBV11-2; D gene: TRBD1; CDR3 DNA: TGTGCCAGCAGCTTAGGGACAGGATCAGATACGCAGTATTTT; CDR3 protein: CASSLGTGSDTQYF
J gene: TRBJ2-6; clone size: -; V gene: TRBV19; D gene: -; CDR3 DNA: TGTGCCAGTAGTCAGTTCTCTGGGGCCAACGTCCTGACTTTC; CDR3 protein: CASSQFSGANVLTF
J gene: TRBJ1-1; clone size: -; V gene: TRBV2; D gene: -; CDR3 DNA: TGTGCCAGCAGTGAATATGTGGGAAACACTGAAGCTTTCTTT; CDR3 protein: CASSEYVGNTEAFF
J gene: TRBJ2-5; clone size: -; V gene: TRBV29-1; D gene: -; CDR3 DNA: TGCAGCGTTGATTCGCTGCCCAAGGAGGGAGAGACCCAGTACTTC; CDR3 protein: CSVDSLPKEGETQYF
J gene: TRBJ2-3; clone size: -; V gene: TRBV5-4; D gene: -; CDR3 DNA: TGTGCCAGCAGCTTTTTGGGAGATACGCAGTATTTT; CDR3 protein: CASSFLGDTQYF
J gene: TRBJ1-4; clone size: -; V gene: TRBV19; D gene: TRBD1; CDR3 DNA: TGTGCCAGTAGTATCCAGGGGGCAGCTAATGAAAAACTGTTTTTT; CDR3 protein: CASSIQGAANEKLFF
J gene: TRBJ1-2; clone size: -; V gene: TRBV27; D gene: -; CDR3 DNA: TGTGCCAGCAGTTTTGCACAGGGCTATGGCTACACCTTC; CDR3 protein: CASSFAQGYGYTF
J gene: TRBJ2-7; clone size: -; V gene: TRBV7-2; D gene: TRBD1; CDR3 DNA: TGTGCCAGCAGCTCCGGGACAGGTAACAAAAAGTACTTC; CDR3 protein: CASSSGTGNKKYF
J gene: TRBJ2-7; clone size: -; V gene: TRBV19; D gene: TRBD2; CDR3 DNA: TGTGCCAGTAGTGGCCAGCGGGGGGGTTACGAGCAGTACTTC; CDR3 protein: CASSGQRGGYEQYF
J gene: TRBJ1-5; clone size: few; V gene: TRBV27; D gene: -; CDR3 DNA: TGTGCCAGCATGCCCCAGCATTTT; CDR3 protein: CASMPQHF
J gene: TRBJ2-1; clone size: once; V gene: TRBV4-1; D gene: -; CDR3 DNA: TGCGCCAGCAGCCTTTTCGATCCTAATCCAACGGATGAGCAGTTCTTC; CDR3 protein: CASSLFDPNPTDEQFF
J gene: TRBJ2-7; clone size: -; V gene: TRBV7-3; D gene: -; CDR3 DNA: TGTGCCAGCAGTTACTCCTCTTTCTACGAGCAGTACTTC; CDR3 protein: CASSYSSFYEQYF
J gene: TRBJ2-6; clone size: -; V gene: TRBV18; D gene: -; CDR3 DNA: TGTGCCAGCTCACCACCGGGTACAGGGCGCGGGGCTGGGGCCAACGTCCTGACTTTC; CDR3 protein: CASSPPGTGRGAGANVLTF
J gene: TRBJ1-5; clone size: -; V gene: TRBV19; D gene: -; CDR3 DNA: TGTGCCAGTAGTATTTGGGGGAACCAGCCCCAGCATTTT; CDR3 protein: CASSIWGNQPQHF
J gene: TRBJ2-3; clone size: -; V gene: TRBV6-1; D gene: TRBD1; CDR3 DNA: TGTGCCAGCTCGGACAGGCTCATGAATACGCAGTATTTT; CDR3 protein: CASSDRLMNTQYF
J gene: TRBJ1-4; clone size: -; V gene: TRBV6-1; D gene: -; CDR3 DNA: TGTGCCAGCAGTGAAGCAAAGGGACGGAGTAATGAAAAACTGTTTTTT; CDR3 protein: CASSEAKGRSNEKLFF
J gene: TRBJ2-7; clone size: -; V gene: TRBV28; D gene: -; CDR3 DNA: TGTGCCAGCAGTTTTGGGACGGAAGCTGGAGACGAGCAGTACTTC; CDR3 protein: CASSFGTEAGDEQYF
J gene: TRBJ2-7; clone size: -; V gene: TRBV21-1; D gene: -; CDR3 DNA: TGTGCCAGCAGCAAACCCCGTCCGGGACACCAGGACGAGCAGTACTTC; CDR3 protein: CASSKPRPGHQDEQYF
J gene: TRBJ1-5; clone size: -; V gene: TRBV9; D gene: -; CDR3 DNA: TGTGCCAGCAGCGGAACGGATAGCAATCAGCCCCAGCATTTT; CDR3 protein: CASSGTDSNQPQHF
J gene: TRBJ2-6; clone size: -; V gene: TRBV29-1; D gene: TRBD1; CDR3 DNA: TGCAGCGTTGAGACAGGGGGCTCTGGGGCCAACGTCCTGACTTTC; CDR3 protein: CSVETGGSGANVLTF
J gene: TRBJ2-2; clone size: -; V gene: TRBV27; D gene: -; CDR3 DNA: TGTGCCAGCAGTTTAGGAGAAAAAATCGGGGAGCTGTTTTTT; CDR3 protein: CASSLGEKIGELFF
J gene: TRBJ2-1; clone size: once; V gene: TRBV2; D gene: -; CDR3 DNA: TGTGCCAGCGGGCCGCTAGCCCCGACGTTGGAGCAGTTCTTC; CDR3 protein: CASGPLAPTLEQFF
J gene: TRBJ1-5; clone size: -; V gene: TRBV18; D gene: -; CDR3 DNA: TGTGCCAGCTCACCAAGTCAGGGACTATGGCAGCCCCAGCATTTT; CDR3 protein: CASSPSQGLWQPQHF
J gene: TRBJ1-1; clone size: once; V gene: TRBV4-1; D gene: -; CDR3 DNA: TGCGCCAGCAGCCCCCCGGGACGGAACACTGAAGCTTTCTTT; CDR3 protein: CASSPPGRNTEAFF
J gene: TRBJ1-2; clone size: -; V gene: TRBV11-2; D gene: -; CDR3 DNA: TGTGCCAGCAGCTTGGTATTGGCGGGGACTTACTATGGCTACACCTTC; CDR3 protein: CASSLVLAGTYYGYTF
J gene: TRBJ2-1; clone size: -; V gene: TRBV4-2; D gene: -; CDR3 DNA: TGTGCCAGCAGCAGGTGGGGGGCCTCCTACAATGAGCAGTTCTTC; CDR3 protein: CASSRWGASYNEQFF
J gene: TRBJ2-4; clone size: few; V gene: TRBV29-1; D gene: -; CDR3 DNA: TGCAGCACCAGGGAGGGGGCTATTCAGTACTTC; CDR3 protein: CSTREGAIQYF
J gene: TRBJ1-1; clone size: -; V gene: TRBV27; D gene: -; CDR3 DNA: TGTGCCAGCAGTTTATTAGGTTCGACTGAAGCTTTCTTT; CDR3 protein: CASSLLGSTEAFF
J gene: TRBJ2-1; clone size: -; V gene: TRBV10-3; D gene: -; CDR3 DNA: TGTGCCATCAGTGTTGCGGGATGGGATGAGCAGTTCTTC; CDR3 protein: CAISVAGWDEQFF
J gene: TRBJ2-1; clone size: -; V gene: TRBV28; D gene: TRBD2; CDR3 DNA: TGTGCCAGCAGTTTGACTAGCGGATACAATGAGCAGTTCTTC; CDR3 protein: CASSLTSGYNEQFF
J gene: TRBJ1-2; clone size: -; V gene: TRBV19; D gene: -; CDR3 DNA: TGTGCCAGTAGTATCTTGGGGGGATGGACGGGTAACTATGGCTACACCTTC; CDR3 protein: CASSILGGWTGNYGYTF
J gene: TRBJ2-4; clone size: -; V gene: TRBV6-7; D gene: TRBD2; CDR3 DNA: TGTTCCGGGACTAGCGGGAATATTATAGCCAAAAACATTCAGTACTTC; CDR3 protein: CSGTSGNIIAKNIQYF
J gene: TRBJ1-1; clone size: -; V gene: TRBV5-5; D gene: -; CDR3 DNA: TGTGCCAGCAGCGCGGGGGACACTGAAGCTTTCTTT; CDR3 protein: CASSAGDTEAFF
J gene: TRBJ2-7; clone size: -; V gene: TRBV7-9; D gene: TRBD2; CDR3 DNA: TGTGCCAGCAGCTTAGGGACTAGCGTGTCCTACGAGCAGTACTTC; CDR3 protein: CASSLGTSVSYEQYF
J gene: TRBJ2-3; clone size: -; V gene: TRBV2; D gene: TRBD2; CDR3 DNA: TGTGCCAGCAGAAGAGGCGGACTAGCGGGAGGGCCAGATACGCAGTATTTT; CDR3 protein: CASRRGGLAGGPDTQYF
J gene: TRBJ1-1; clone size: -; V gene: TRBV6-5; D gene: -; CDR3 DNA: TGTGCCAGCAGAGGACATACGAACACTGAAGCTTTCTTT; CDR3 protein: CASRGHTNTEAFF
J gene: TRBJ2-3; clone size: once; V gene: TRBV4-1; D gene: -; CDR3 DNA: TGCGCCAGCAGCTCCTTGGACTCCGCCACAGATACGCAGTATTTT; CDR3 protein: CASSSLDSATDTQYF
J gene: TRBJ2-7; clone size: -; V gene: TRBV4-1; D gene: -; CDR3 DNA: TGCGCCAGCAGCCCGGTGACCGGTATCTACGAGCAGTACTTC; CDR3 protein: CASSPVTGIYEQYF
J gene: TRBJ2-7; clone size: once; V gene: TRBV28; D gene: TRBD2; CDR3 DNA: TGTGCCAGCAGGTTAGCGGGGGGCTACGAGCAGTACTTC; CDR3 protein: CASRLAGGYEQYF
J gene: TRBJ1-2; clone size: -; V gene: TRBV5-6; D gene: -; CDR3 DNA: TGTGCCAGCAGTGGAGACAGGCTCTATGGCTACACCTTC; CDR3 protein: CASSGDRLYGYTF
J gene: TRBJ2-7; clone size: -; V gene: TRBV5-4; D gene: -; CDR3 DNA: TGTGCCAGCAGCCAACCCGCCGGGAGTAGGTCCTACGAGCAGTACTTC; CDR3 protein: CASSQPAGSRSYEQYF
J gene: TRBJ1-1; clone size: -; V gene: TRBV7-3; D gene: -; CDR3 DNA: TGTGCCAGCAGCTTATCAGGGACAATGAACACTGAAGCTTTCTTT; CDR3 protein: CASSLSGTMNTEAFF
J gene: TRBJ2-7; clone size: -; V gene: TRBV5-1; D gene: TRBD2; CDR3 DNA: TGCGCCAGCAGCCCGGGACTAGCGGGCACCGTAGAGTACGAGCAGTACTTC; CDR3 protein: CASSPGLAGTVEYEQYF
J gene: TRBJ1-3; clone size: -; V gene: TRBV6-5; D gene: -; CDR3 DNA: TGTGCCAGCAGTTACGAAGTCAGTGGAAACACCATATATTTT; CDR3 protein: CASSYEVSGNTIYF
J gene: TRBJ2-7; clone size: -; V gene: TRBV5-6; D gene: -; CDR3 DNA: TGTGCCAGCAGCTTTTCTTTCGAGCAGTACTTC; CDR3 protein: CASSFSFEQYF
J gene: TRBJ2-2; clone size: -; V gene: TRBV19; D gene: -; CDR3 DNA: TGTGCCACAACGGGCACCTTCTCGGAAACCGGGGAGCTGTTTTTT; CDR3 protein: CATTGTFSETGELFF
J gene: TRBJ1-5; clone size: -; V gene: TRBV28; D gene: -; CDR3 DNA: TGTGCCAGCCGAAGTTTCGGGGGAGGGGCCCAGCAGCCCCAGCATTTT; CDR3 protein: CASRSFGGGAQQPQHF
J gene: TRBJ2-3; clone size: -; V gene: TRBV5-1; D gene: -; CDR3 DNA: TGCGCCAGCAGCTTTGCTTCAGATACGCAGTATTTT; CDR3 protein: CASSFASDTQYF